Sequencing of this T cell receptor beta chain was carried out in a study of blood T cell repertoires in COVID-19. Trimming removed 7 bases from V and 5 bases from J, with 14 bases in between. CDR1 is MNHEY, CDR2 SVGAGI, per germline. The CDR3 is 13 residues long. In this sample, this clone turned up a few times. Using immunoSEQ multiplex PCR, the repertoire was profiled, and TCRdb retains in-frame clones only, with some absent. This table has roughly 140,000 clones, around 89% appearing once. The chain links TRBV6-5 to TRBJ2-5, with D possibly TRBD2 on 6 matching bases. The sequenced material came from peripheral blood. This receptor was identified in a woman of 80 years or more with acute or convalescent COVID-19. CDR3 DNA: TGTGCCAGCATTAGGCCTAGCGTTGAGACCCAGTACTTC. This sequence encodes CASIRPSVETQYF.